The 23 T cell receptor beta chains in this list originate from one sample, sequenced in a study of cytomegalovirus exposure and HLA in healthy donors. PCR used 60 Vbeta primers and 13 Jbeta primers. Only in-frame clones appear in the TCRdb table, and some are missing; sequencing was by immunoSEQ multiplex PCR. Of 150,000 to 200,000 clones listed, roughly 75% are singletons. Material: PBMCs. Source of these receptors: a male donor in good health and CMV-seronegative.

The CDR3 sequence is CASSLGPGQGYNQPQHF. CDR3 DNA sequence: TGTGCCAGCAGCTTGGGACCGGGACAGGGATACAATCAGCCCCAGCATTTT. The chain combines TRBV7-9 with TRBJ1-5, with 9 bases fitting TRBD1. The germline CDR1 and CDR2 sequences are SEHNR and FQNEAQ (reference sequence). The trim removed 3 bases at V and 3 bases at J, leaving 9 bases unmatched. This CDR3 has 17 residues.

A few counts support this clone. The rearrangement links TRBV19 to TRBJ1-5; TRBD1 might be the D (5 bases). The CDR3 length is 15 residues. V was clipped by 6 bases and J by 5 bases, with 17 bases between them. Looked up from germline, CDR1 is LNHDA and CDR2 is SQIVND (reference sequence). The CDR3 here is CASRTPGRADQPQHF. The DNA of the CDR3 is TGTGCCAGTAGGACCCCCGGCAGGGCCGATCAGCCCCAGCATTTT.

On this clone itself: Compared with germline, one end of the junction differs, possibly owing to a read error. CDR3 in amino acids: CASREAGTSGNNEQFF. In DNA, the CDR3 is TGTGCCAGCAGAGAAGCCGGGACTAGCGGAAACAATGAGCAGTTCTTC. This chain joins TRBV6-1 and TRBJ2-1; 11 nucleotides line up with TRBD2. The germline CDR1 and CDR2 sequences are MNHNS and SASEGT. The CDR3 has 16 amino acids.

The genes are TRBV6-1 and TRBJ2-3; 7 bases align to TRBD2. The J segment lost 4 bases and the V segment lost 7 bases, leaving 11 bases of the junction unmatched. The CDR3 contains 15 residues. CDR1 is MNHNS, CDR2 SASEGT, per germline. CDR3 DNA: TGTGCCAGCAATAGAGCGGGACTCCCCCCAGATACGCAGTATTTT. Translated, it gives CASNRAGLPPDTQYF.

This clone was found once. In DNA form, the CDR3 reads TGTGCCAGCCAAGCGGGGCCCGCGTTCACCGGGGAGCTGTTTTTT. It encodes CASQAGPAFTGELFF. The chain recombines TRBV9 with TRBJ2-2; 7 nucleotides agree with TRBD2. Trimming removed 7 bases from V and 4 bases from J; junction bases left unmatched: 10. The CDR3 consists of 15 residues. Germline lookup yields CDR1 SGDLS and CDR2 YYNGEE.

This chain joins TRBV27 and TRBJ1-1; no firm D call. The V end was cut by 5 bases, the J end by 7 bases, with 17 bases between. The CDR3 is 14 amino acids. The germline CDR1 and CDR2 sequences are MNHEY and SMNVEV (reference sequence). The CDR3 DNA is TGTGCCAGCAGTCTGGCCCCTCACAGTAATGAAGCTTTCTTT. Translation gives CASSLAPHSNEAFF.

The J gene is TRBJ2-7, the V gene TRBV27, with 8 bases that match TRBD2. The germline gives CDR1 MNHEY, CDR2 SMNVEV (reference sequence). The CDR3 sequence is 14 residues long. Unmatched junction bases numbered 2, after V lost 3 bases and J lost 1 base. The CDR3 loop reads CASSFAGGSYEQYF. The CDR3, as DNA: TGTGCCAGCAGTTTTGCGGGGGGTTCCTACGAGCAGTACTTC.

The chain links TRBV7-2 to TRBJ2-7, with 14 bases that match TRBD2. Germline assignment: CDR1 SGHTA and CDR2 FQGNSA. Trimming removed 5 bases from V and 9 bases from J; junction bases left unmatched: 9. The CDR3 consists of 15 residues. The CDR3 reads CASSTTGTSGRGQYF. CDR3 sequence (DNA): TGTGCCAGCAGCACTACCGGGACTAGCGGGAGAGGGCAGTACTTC.

The J gene is TRBJ1-4, the V gene TRBV5-5; 10 bases are shared with TRBD1. This CDR3 is built from 15 residues. CDR1 is SGHKS, CDR2 YYEKEE, per germline (reference sequence). The V gene end was trimmed by 5 bases and the J gene end by 5 bases; junction bases not matched to a gene: 6. As DNA, the CDR3 is TGTGCCAGCAGTCGACCGGGACAGGGGAATGAAAAACTGTTTTTT. Protein product: CASSRPGQGNEKLFF.

This chain uses TRBV5-1 with TRBJ2-7, with D possibly being TRBD2 (5 bases). Germline assignment: CDR1 SGHRS and CDR2 YFSETQ. V was trimmed by 4 bases and J by 6 bases, leaving 11 bases between them. The CDR3 length is 12 residues. The CDR3 protein is CASSVDRGEQYF. The CDR3 nucleotides are TGCGCCAGCAGCGTAGATCGGGGCGAGCAGTACTTC.

The sample holds a few counts of this clone. This sequence joins TRBV12-5 and TRBJ1-5; 7 bases are a match to TRBD1. Germline V gene data show CDR1 as LGHNT and CDR2 as FRNRAP. J lost 4 bases, V lost 4 bases, and 7 bases had no gene match. The CDR3 runs to 15 residues. The CDR3 spells CASGSGQPGNQPQHF. The DNA of the CDR3 is TGTGCTAGTGGTTCGGGACAGCCAGGGAATCAGCCCCAGCATTTT.

The rearrangement uses TRBV18 and TRBJ1-1, with D possibly matching TRBD1 (6 bases). The CDR3 runs to 16 residues. Trimming stripped 2 bases from V and 2 bases from J, with 15 bases between. The V gene's germline CDR1 is KGHSH and CDR2 LQKENI. The CDR3: CASSPLSGALNTEAFF. CDR3 nucleotides: TGTGCCAGCTCACCATTGTCAGGGGCCTTAAACACTGAAGCTTTCTTT.

The rearrangement joins TRBV5-8 to TRBJ1-2; D is undetermined. The germline V gene has CDR1 SGHTS and CDR2 YDEGEE. The V end lost 4 bases, the J end lost 2 bases, and 9 bases lay between the germline ends. This CDR3 region has 13 residues. This chain's CDR3 is CASSLTRNYGYTF. The CDR3 DNA reads as TGTGCCAGCAGCCTGACACGAAACTATGGCTACACCTTC.

The chain's CDR3 is CASSEQRGRNTEAFF. The CDR3 DNA reads as TGTGCCAGCTCAGAACAGAGGGGGCGTAACACTGAAGCTTTCTTT. The rearrangement links TRBV18 to TRBJ1-1, with 7 bases that match TRBD1. This CDR3 is built from 15 residues. The V gene end was trimmed by 5 bases and the J gene end by 2 bases; junction bases not matched to a gene: 8. Looked up from germline, CDR1 is KGHSH and CDR2 is LQKENI.

The chain joins TRBV6-1 to TRBJ2-7, with D uncertain. There are 15 residues in the CDR3. The V and J ends lost 5 bases and 2 bases respectively, with 16 bases between them. Germline CDR1 MNHNS, CDR2 SASEGT. The CDR3 DNA sequence: TGTGCCAGCAGTTTCCGCGCAGGATCTACCTACGAGCAGTACTTC. This sequence encodes CASSFRAGSTYEQYF.

The V call is TRBV6-5, the J call TRBJ2-3; 8 bases agree with TRBD1. The germline gives CDR1 MNHEY, CDR2 SVGAGI. Trimming at V came to 4 bases and at J to 6 bases, leaving 6 bases not matched to a gene. CDR3 size: 14 residues. CDR3 residues: CASSSPRGLDTQYF. CDR3 coding DNA: TGTGCCAGCAGTTCCCCCAGGGGGCTCGATACGCAGTATTTT.

J is TRBJ1-1 and V is TRBV7-9, with D unclear. Germline CDR1 and CDR2: SEHNR and FQNEAQ (reference sequence). The CDR3 is made up of 13 amino acids. Trimming took 2 bases from V and 2 from J, leaving 6 bases between them. This CDR3 reads CASSLFQNTEAFF. The CDR3 coding sequence is TGTGCCAGCAGCTTATTTCAAAACACTGAAGCTTTCTTT.

The chain joins TRBV2 to TRBJ2-1; D not resolved. V shed 5 bases and J shed 8 bases, with 13 bases lying between them. The germline V gene has CDR1 SNHLY and CDR2 FYNNEI. This CDR3 contains 13 residues. Written as DNA, the CDR3 is TGTGCCAGCAGTTATCTCGGTGGTGATGAGCAGTTCTTC. Protein sequence: CASSYLGGDEQFF.

This clone turned up a few times. The chain links TRBV9 to TRBJ2-2; TRBD2 matches 7 bases. This CDR3 has 14 amino acids. The germline V gene encodes CDR1 SGDLS and CDR2 YYNGEE. The trim removed 2 bases at V and 7 bases at J, leaving 5 bases unmatched. DNA for the CDR3: TGTGCCAGCAGCGTGGGGGGGACCTACGGGGAGCTGTTTTTT. Translation: CASSVGGTYGELFF.

CDR3 in amino acids: CASSAWTGGSYEQYF. In DNA, the CDR3 is TGCGCCAGCAGCGCCTGGACAGGGGGCTCCTACGAGCAGTACTTC. The rearrangement uses TRBV5-1 and TRBJ2-7, with 10 bases lining up with TRBD1. Germline assignment: CDR1 SGHRS and CDR2 YFSETQ. The CDR3 sequence is 15 residues long. Trimming cost V 4 bases and J 0 bases; bases outside gene matches: 4.

CDR3 DNA: TGCGCCAGCCGCTCCCGACAGGGGGCGCATGAGCAGTTCTTC. It yields the protein CASRSRQGAHEQFF. The chain combines TRBV5-1 with TRBJ2-1, with 10 bases matching TRBD1. Germline V gene sequence: CDR1 SGHRS, CDR2 YFSETQ. V dropped 7 bases and J dropped 8; count of bases not matched to a gene: 9. The CDR3 consists of 14 residues.

V is TRBV27 and J is TRBJ1-5; D uncertain. CDR1 and CDR2 (germline): MNHEY, SMNVEV (reference sequence). This CDR3 is 15 amino acids long. The V end was cut by 2 bases, the J end by 4 bases, with 12 bases between. The CDR3 DNA reads as TGTGCCAGCAGTTTAGTGGGCTTTGGAAATCAGCCCCAGCATTTT. This gives the protein CASSLVGFGNQPQHF.

The genes are TRBV7-3 and TRBJ2-3, with 8 bases lining up with TRBD2. V lost 8 bases, J lost 0 bases, and 7 bases stayed unmatched. The length of the CDR3 is 15 residues. Germline V gene sequence: CDR1 SGHTA, CDR2 FQGTGA. CDR3 region: CASATSVTSTDTQYF. Here the CDR3 DNA reads TGTGCCAGCGCGACTAGCGTAACTAGCACAGATACGCAGTATTTT.